This entry describes one TCR beta chain. Sequenced by immunoSEQ multiplex PCR; TCRdb stores in-frame clones only, minus some. The sample has some 150,000 clones, more than 75% seen once; the top ten hold over 8.5%. The CDR3 runs 13 residues. These data belong to a study of blood T cell repertoires in COVID-19. Sequencing was performed on peripheral blood. This sequence originates from a woman aged 45-60 years with active or convalescent COVID-19. The J gene is TRBJ2-2, the V gene TRBV12-2; TRBD2 was called by the table and not checked on the DNA. TRBV12-2 is listed as a pseudogene. The CDR3 spells CASRERETGELFF. DNA for the CDR3: TGTGCAAGTCGCGAACGGGAAACCGGGGAGCTGTTTTTT.